Listed here are 22 T cell receptor beta chains from one sample, sequenced in a study of graft-versus-host responses after intestinal transplantation (dated by TCRdb to the early 2020s). Libraries were built with the immunoSEQ multiplex PCR assay. TCRdb took this table from immuneACCESS and kept in-frame rearrangements with V and J called. Such tables lack part of the clones; where checked against another copy, unresolved V genes explain under half of the gap, and the rest is unexplained. This sample gives about 39,000 clones in total; over 90% of them show up just once. The top ten clones comprise around 3.6% of the sample. Sequencing used PBMCs, obtained 734 days after intestinal transplantation. These receptors came from a human patient who received an intestinal transplant, so some T cells may come from the graft donor.

The rearrangement joins TRBV9 to TRBJ2-5; D is tentatively TRBD1 or TRBD2 (6 bases each). This CDR3 contains 14 residues. V lost 4 bases, J lost 5 bases, and 15 bases lay in between. Looked up from germline, CDR1 is SGDLS and CDR2 is YYNGEE. The CDR3 nucleotides are TGTGCCAGCAGCACTCGTGGGGGGCTGGAGACCCAGTACTTC. Protein: CASSTRGGLETQYF.

The CDR3 DNA reads TGTGCCAGTAGTATCGGACAGGGAAGAGGTGGGGCCAACGTCCTGACTTTC. It codes for CASSIGQGRGGANVLTF. The chain carries TRBV19 and TRBJ2-6; TRBD1 matches 8 bases. J was trimmed by 3 bases and V by 3 bases; bases with no gene match: 7. This CDR3 contains 17 residues. Germline CDR1 is LNHDA and CDR2 is SQIVND (reference sequence).

The rearrangement joins TRBV9 to TRBJ2-1, with 11 nucleotides matching TRBD2. The V and J ends lost 3 bases and 7 bases, in that order; junction bases with no gene match: 6. Germline V gene sequence: CDR1 SGDLS, CDR2 YYNGEE. This CDR3 is built from 15 residues. The CDR3 DNA sequence: TGTGCCAGCAGCGAGACTAGCGGGATGCGGAATGAGCAGTTCTTC. It translates to CASSETSGMRNEQFF. Full variable domain (rest looked up from reference TRBV9 and TRBJ2-1): DSGVTQTPKHLITATGQRVTLRCSPRSGDLSVYWYQQSLDQGLQFLIQYYNGEERAKGNILERFSAQQFPDLHSELNLSSLELGDSALYFCASSETSGMRNEQFFGPGTRLTVL.

The chain links TRBV27 to TRBJ2-7, with TRBD2 identical over 7 bases. Germline CDR1 MNHEY, CDR2 SMNVEV (reference sequence). The V segment lost 4 bases and the J segment 3 bases; nucleotides outside the gene matches: 12. The CDR3 is 16 amino acids. Written as DNA, the CDR3 is TGTGCCAGCAGTTCCTACCTCAGGGAGGGGAACTACGAGCAGTACTTC. It yields the protein CASSSYLREGNYEQYF.

The rearrangement links TRBV15 to TRBJ1-5; no clear D gene. Germline loops: CDR1 LNHNV, CDR2 YYDKDF (reference sequence). The CDR3 loop spans 16 amino acids. Trimming took off 0 bases at V and 5 bases at J, with 14 bases between the two ends. This chain's CDR3 is CATSREGMITHQPQHF. DNA for the CDR3: TGTGCCACCAGCAGAGAAGGAATGATCACCCATCAGCCCCAGCATTTT.

The chain recombines TRBV7-9 with TRBJ2-7, with 8 nucleotides matching TRBD1. V trimming: 5 bases; J trimming: 7 bases; junction bases outside the gene matches: 7. Germline CDR1 SEHNR, CDR2 FQNEAQ (reference sequence). The CDR3 sequence is 13 residues long. CDR3 coding DNA: TGTGCCAGCAGCCGCCAGGGGGCGGGTGAGCAGTACTTC. This gives the protein CASSRQGAGEQYF.

The rearrangement uses TRBV2 and TRBJ1-2; no firm D call. Trimming removed 8 bases at V and 8 bases at J, with 12 bases between. From germline, CDR1 is SNHLY and CDR2 FYNNEI. The CDR3 covers 11 residues. DNA for the CDR3: TGTGCCAGCGTCCGGGGTAGAGGCTACACCTTC. This codes for CASVRGRGYTF.

J is TRBJ2-5 and V is TRBV5-1, with TRBD2 identical over 7 bases. Germline V lookup: CDR1 SGHRS, CDR2 YFSETQ. The V segment lost 3 bases and the J segment 5 bases; nucleotides outside the gene matches: 7. This CDR3 has 14 residues. The CDR3 DNA follows: TGCGCCAGCAGCTCTCCCAGGGAGGGGGAGACCCAGTACTTC. Encoded protein: CASSSPREGETQYF.

V gene TRBV21-1 combines with J gene TRBJ2-7; the table's D call, TRBD2, was not checked against the DNA. TRBV21-1 constitutes a pseudogene. The CDR3 is 16 residues long. CDR3 nucleotides: TGTGCCAGCAGAACCGGGACTAGCGGGAAGGACTGCGAGCAGTACTTC. Protein sequence: CASRTGTSGKDCEQYF.

The genes are TRBV30 and TRBJ2-1; no clear D. With 2 bases removed from V and 0 bases from J, the gap between germline ends came to 11 bases. CDR3 length: 15 amino acids. CDR1 is GTSNPN, CDR2 SVGIG, per germline (reference sequence). In DNA form, the CDR3 reads TGTGCCTGGAGTACCAGCGCGAGCTCCTACAATGAGCAGTTCTTC. Encoded protein: CAWSTSASSYNEQFF.

The V gene is TRBV2, the J gene TRBJ2-5; 8 bases are shared with TRBD1. The J segment lost 4 bases and the V segment lost 7 bases, leaving 11 bases of the junction unmatched. Germline V gene lookup returns CDR1 SNHLY and CDR2 FYNNEI. This CDR3 is built from 15 residues. In DNA, the CDR3 is TGTGCCAGCAACAAACGGACAGGGACCCCAGAGACCCAGTACTTC. The encoded protein is CASNKRTGTPETQYF.

This chain connects TRBV7-9 to TRBJ2-1; 8 bases line up with TRBD2. This CDR3 is 15 amino acids long. V trimming: 1 base; J trimming: 1 base; junction bases outside the gene matches: 0. Germline CDR1 reads SEHNR; CDR2 reads FQNEAQ (reference sequence). CDR3 bases: TGTGCCAGCAGCTTAGAGCGGGAGTCCTACAATGAGCAGTTCTTC. This sequence encodes CASSLERESYNEQFF.

This rearrangement joins TRBV7-2 to TRBJ2-6; D may match TRBD1 or TRBD2 (5 bases each). The CDR3 loop spans 16 amino acids. V gave up 5 bases and J gave up 3 bases, with 14 bases separating them. Germline V CDR1 and CDR2: SGHTA, FQGNSA. The CDR3 coding sequence is TGTGCCAGCAGCCCCTGGACTGGGGGTGGGGCCAACGTCCTGACTTTC. It is translated as CASSPWTGGGANVLTF.

This clone has just one count. The chain employs TRBV9 and TRBJ2-3, with a possible D match to TRBD2 (5 bases). Trimming took off 6 bases at V and 0 bases at J, with 14 bases between the two ends. This CDR3 has 15 amino acids. Germline V gene data show CDR1 as SGDLS and CDR2 as YYNGEE. CDR3: CASTPWERSTDTQYF. CDR3 in DNA: TGTGCCAGCACCCCGTGGGAGCGGAGCACAGATACGCAGTATTTT.

The chain has TRBV19 and TRBJ1-5; 7 nucleotides agree with TRBD1. V lost 3 bases and J lost 0; bases outside the gene matches: 5. This CDR3 has 16 amino acids. Germline V gives CDR1 LNHDA, CDR2 SQIVND (reference sequence). The DNA for the CDR3 is TGTGCCAGTAGTATCCAGGGGGGGTATAGCAATCAGCCCCAGCATTTT. Its translation: CASSIQGGYSNQPQHF.

This chain uses TRBV14 with TRBJ1-3; maybe TRBD1 (6 bases). V was trimmed by 4 bases and J by 0 bases, leaving 13 bases between them. The CDR3 runs to 16 residues. Germline CDR1 SGHDN, CDR2 FVKESK. The CDR3 DNA reads as TGTGCCAGCAGCCGGGGGCTATCAACCTCTGGAAACACCATATATTTT. Its protein product is CASSRGLSTSGNTIYF.

The chain employs TRBV9 and TRBJ2-7, with D possibly being TRBD2 (6 bases). Trimming left V 0 bases short and J 1 base short, with 11 bases between. Germline CDR1 is SGDLS and CDR2 is YYNGEE. The CDR3 length is 15 residues. DNA for the CDR3: TGTGCCAGCAGCGTAGGGCTAGCGACTTCCTACGAGCAGTACTTC. Its protein product is CASSVGLATSYEQYF.

The chain employs TRBV6-6 and TRBJ1-1, with 7 nucleotides matching TRBD1. The CDR3 extends over 14 amino acids. V lost 6 bases, J lost 0 bases, and 4 bases stayed unmatched. In germline, CDR1 is MNHNY, CDR2 SVGAGI (reference sequence). The CDR3: CASRTGQMNTEAFF. The CDR3 DNA sequence: TGTGCCAGCAGGACGGGACAGATGAACACTGAAGCTTTCTTT.

The chain joins TRBV4-1 to TRBJ2-1, with 14 bases identical to TRBD2. The CDR3 consists of 18 residues. J lost 8 bases, V lost 2 bases, and 11 bases had no gene match. In germline, CDR1 is MGHRA, CDR2 YSYEKL. The CDR3: CASSQLRTSGRRLDEQFF. The CDR3 coding sequence is TGCGCCAGCAGCCAATTAAGGACTAGCGGGAGGAGGTTGGATGAGCAGTTCTTC.

This clone showed up just a few times. The V gene is TRBV6-6, the J gene TRBJ1-2, with 8 bases fitting TRBD1. This CDR3 has 11 amino acids. V lost 4 bases, J lost 8 bases, and 0 bases stayed unmatched. The V gene's germline CDR1 is MNHNY and CDR2 SVGAGI (reference sequence). This CDR3 is CASSWDRGYTF. The CDR3 DNA is TGTGCCAGCAGTTGGGACAGGGGCTACACCTTC.

The CDR3 coding sequence is TGTGCCAGTAGTATAGTGCCAGCGGATTCCTACGAGCAGTACTTC. Encoded protein: CASSIVPADSYEQYF. The rearrangement uses TRBV19 and TRBJ2-7, with D possibly TRBD2 on 5 matching bases. Trimming took off 1 base at V and 1 base at J, with 11 bases between the two ends. Germline CDR1 reads LNHDA; CDR2 reads SQIVND (reference sequence). The CDR3 is 15 residues long.

This clone has only one observation. This chain joins TRBV13 and TRBJ2-5; TRBD2 matches 8 bases. Germline V lookup: CDR1 PRHDT, CDR2 FYEKMQ (reference sequence). This CDR3 is 14 amino acids long. V lost 6 bases to trimming and J lost 2 bases; unmatched junction nucleotides: 5. The CDR3 DNA is TGTGCCAGCAGGACTAGCGCCAAGCAAGAGACCCAGTACTTC. It codes for CASRTSAKQETQYF.